This TCR beta chain was captured by sequencing in a study of T cell changes during pregnancy in multiple sclerosis. In germline, CDR1 is LNHDA, CDR2 SQIVND (reference sequence). With 7 bases clipped from V and 2 bases from J, the junction kept 11 bases outside the gene matches. This CDR3 comprises 16 residues. Sequencing was performed with immunoSEQ multiplex PCR; in TCRdb, only in-frame clones are kept and a portion is missing. Among fewer than 85,000 clones, over 75% were seen once, and the ten largest hold approximately 1.9%. The chain employs TRBV19 and TRBJ1-5; 7 nucleotides align to TRBD1. This sequence was found in a female donor with multiple sclerosis, enrolled in a pregnancy study. Sequences were derived from peripheral blood, sampled before pregnancy. CDR3 DNA sequence: TGTGCCAGTACCTATGAGGGGGCGAGGGGCAATCAGCCCCAGCATTTT. It yields the protein CASTYEGARGNQPQHF.